This T cell receptor (beta chain) comes out of a study of T cell repertoires in cytomegalovirus infection. TCRdb recomputed calls from the reads with MiXCR, one row per CDR3 protein. The data contain a few hundred thousand distinct CDR3 sequences, just under 40% of them singletons. Trimming at V came to 1 base and at J to 5 bases, leaving 10 bases not matched to a gene. Germline V lookup: CDR1 SGHTA, CDR2 FQGNSA. There are 17 residues in the CDR3. Regarding the study as a whole: Based on cumulative public TCR beta family frequency, carriers of CMV plus the relevant HLA were identified.

A remark on this clonotype: What it binds is unknown.

The chain uses TRBV7-2 and TRBJ2-3, with 9 bases aligning to TRBD2. Sequences were derived from cultured PBMCs, sampled from culture after CMV antigen stimulation. This clonotype was sampled from a human donor in good health (CMV status not recorded). Some clones in this sample may be carry-over from other donors' samples. CDR3 nucleotide sequence: TGTGCCAGCAGCTTAGGGCGTCGCGGGGGGGCGGTAGATACGCAGTATTTT. As protein: CASSLGRRGGAVDTQYF.